What follows is one TCR beta chain and its context. What it binds is not known. Sequencing was performed with immunoSEQ multiplex PCR; in TCRdb, only in-frame clones are kept and a portion is missing. The sample lists roughly 9,900 clones, about 88% occurring once. The data belong to a study of immune evolution from preneoplasia to lung adenocarcinoma. Germline loops: CDR1 ENHRY, CDR2 SYGVKD. The CDR3 sequence is 14 residues long. Deletions cut 5 bases from V and 3 bases from J, with 11 bases between. Two lung cancer pathologists independently confirmed each histologic diagnosis. Premalignant or tumor cells were enriched by macro-dissection after pathologic assessment. Study-wide findings and caveats: Later-stage lesions appeared to have more T cells, more diversity, less clonality.

The receptor's source is a person between 65 and 79 years old with invasive lung adenocarcinoma. Some clones in this sample may be carry-over from other donors' samples. The specimen sequenced was FFPE invasive lung adenocarcinoma tissue. The V and J genes are TRBV10-3 and TRBJ2-1; D is perhaps TRBD2 (6 bases). CDR3 amino acids: CAISPTSSYNEQFF. In nucleotides, the CDR3 is TGTGCCATCAGTCCAACTAGCAGCTACAATGAGCAGTTCTTC.